This is a list of T cell receptor beta chains from one sample in a study of cytomegalovirus exposure and HLA in healthy donors. The method was immunoSEQ multiplex PCR; TCRdb's version includes in-frame clones alone and lacks a portion of them. The table includes roughly 150,000 clones, around 92% detected once. Specimen: PBMCs. These receptors originate from a man younger than 35 in good health and CMV-seropositive. The CDR3 runs from the conserved cysteine through the conserved F or W. The order of the fields is J gene, V gene, clone size, D gene, CDR3 protein, CDR3 DNA. D genes are given only for firm matches. Only part of the rows carry a size: once, few, many, or a class if the clone is expanded.

>TRBJ2-7|TRBV11-3|-|TRBD1
CASSPPGTGSYEQYF
TGTGCCAGCAGCCCCCCCGGGACAGGGAGCTACGAGCAGTACTTC
>TRBJ1-3|TRBV18|-|-
CASSPRGQGEFGNTIYF
TGTGCCAGCTCACCACGGGGGCAGGGCGAATTTGGAAACACCATATATTTT
>TRBJ2-5|TRBV27|-|TRBD2
CASSQGTSGLETQYF
TGTGCCAGCAGTCAGGGGACTAGCGGGCTGGAGACCCAGTACTTC
>TRBJ1-1|TRBV6-1|-|-
CASSEMGRDAAFF
TGTGCCAGCAGTGAAATGGGCAGGGATGCGGCTTTCTTT
>TRBJ2-1|TRBV11-2|-|TRBD2
CASSLLLAGGRGYNEQFF
TGTGCCAGCAGCTTATTGCTAGCGGGAGGTAGAGGCTACAATGAGCAGTTCTTC
>TRBJ1-2|TRBV10-1|-|-
CARQCPYGYTF
TGCGCCAGACAGTGTCCCTATGGCTACACCTTC
>TRBJ2-1|TRBV6-4|-|TRBD2
CASSEQSAGGPHEQFF
TGTGCCAGCAGTGAGCAGTCAGCGGGAGGGCCTCATGAGCAGTTCTTC
>TRBJ1-5|TRBV6-1|-|-
CASSEGYSNQPQHF
TGTGCCAGCAGTGAAGGTTATAGCAATCAGCCCCAGCATTTT
>TRBJ2-3|TRBV30|-|TRBD2
CAWRELAGVTDTQYF
TGTGCCTGGAGGGAGCTAGCGGGAGTTACAGATACGCAGTATTTT
>TRBJ2-1|TRBV2|-|-
CASSDFWAGNEQFF
TGTGCCAGCAGTGACTTCTGGGCAGGCAATGAGCAGTTCTTC
>TRBJ2-1|TRBV30|-|-
CAWSLYNEQFF
TGTGCCTGGAGTCTCTACAATGAGCAGTTCTTC
>TRBJ1-2|TRBV5-1|-|TRBD1
CASSLGQGFELNYGYTF
TGCGCCAGCAGCTTGGGACAGGGGTTTGAATTAAACTATGGCTACACCTTC
>TRBJ1-1|TRBV5-4|once|TRBD1
CASRLGQGLGTEAFF
TGTGCCAGCAGGTTGGGACAGGGGTTGGGCACTGAAGCTTTCTTT
>TRBJ2-5|TRBV12-5|-|-
CASALGLKETQYF
TGTGCTAGTGCCCTGGGACTCAAAGAGACCCAGTACTTC
>TRBJ1-1|TRBV9|-|-
CASTESGHPNTEAFF
TGTGCCAGCACCGAATCGGGACACCCGAACACTGAAGCTTTCTTT
>TRBJ2-3|TRBV7-3|-|TRBD1
CASSWTGGTADTQYF
TGTGCCAGCAGCTGGACAGGGGGGACTGCAGATACGCAGTATTTT
>TRBJ2-2|TRBV6-5|-|TRBD1
CASSYSTGGNTGELFF
TGTGCCAGCAGTTACTCTACAGGGGGAAACACCGGGGAGCTGTTTTTT
>TRBJ1-1|TRBV9|once|TRBD1
CASSVGQGATEAFF
TGTGCCAGCAGCGTAGGACAGGGGGCTACTGAAGCTTTCTTT
>TRBJ1-1|TRBV6-6|-|-
CASSYEGRDTEAFF
TGTGCCAGCAGTTATGAAGGGAGGGACACTGAAGCTTTCTTT
>TRBJ1-5|TRBV27|-|-
CASSPTMAPQHF
TGTGCCAGCAGTCCGACTATGGCGCCCCAGCATTTT
>TRBJ1-1|TRBV4-1|once|-
CASSQSRGEAFF
TGCGCCAGCAGCCAATCGAGGGGGGAAGCTTTCTTT
>TRBJ2-2|TRBV2|-|-
CASSGQGSCFF
-
>TRBJ1-1|TRBV19|-|-
CASSKSLLMNTEAFF
TGTGCCAGTAGTAAATCCCTTTTAATGAACACTGAAGCTTTCTTT
>TRBJ2-6|TRBV9|once|-
CASSVLKTGTSGANVLTF
TGTGCCAGCAGCGTCCTTAAGACAGGCACCTCTGGGGCCAACGTCCTGACTTTC
>TRBJ2-7|TRBV5-1|-|TRBD1
CASSFGQGTYEQYF
TGCGCCAGCAGCTTCGGACAGGGTACCTACGAGCAGTACTTC
>TRBJ2-1|TRBV9|medium-sized|-
CASSVTILSSNNEQFF
TGTGCCAGCAGCGTTACAATCTTGTCGTCCAACAATGAGCAGTTCTTC
>TRBJ2-7|TRBV6-5|-|-
CASSYSWRGSYEQYF
TGTGCCAGCAGTTACTCTTGGCGGGGCTCCTACGAGCAGTACTTC
>TRBJ1-2|TRBV27|-|TRBD1
CASSPQQGVYGYTF
TGTGCCAGCAGTCCACAACAGGGGGTCTATGGCTACACCTTC
>TRBJ2-2|TRBV4-1|-|-
CASSQGAGNTGELFF
TGCGCCAGCAGCCAAGGTGCAGGGAACACCGGGGAGCTGTTTTTT
>TRBJ2-1|TRBV27|-|TRBD2
CASSPPPTSGSFNEQFF
TGTGCCAGCAGTCCCCCCCCCACTAGCGGGAGTTTCAATGAGCAGTTCTTC
>TRBJ2-1|TRBV6-1|-|-
CASSENLSSYNEQFF
TGTGCCAGCAGTGAAAACCTGAGCTCCTACAATGAGCAGTTCTTC
>TRBJ2-5|TRBV27|-|TRBD2
CASSFGGRGVETQYF
TGTGCCAGCAGTTTTGGCGGGAGGGGGGTCGAGACCCAGTACTTC
>TRBJ2-7|TRBV5-1|-|TRBD1
CARTQTGDAYEQYF
TGCGCCAGAACGCAGACAGGGGATGCCTACGAGCAGTACTTC
>TRBJ1-4|TRBV5-1|-|-
CASAAGPYNEKLFF
TGCGCCAGCGCGGCGGGACCGTATAATGAAAAACTGTTTTTT
>TRBJ2-2|TRBV29-1|-|TRBD2
CSVEDAGGPSGELFF
TGCAGCGTTGAAGATGCGGGAGGGCCAAGCGGGGAGCTGTTTTTT
>TRBJ2-1|TRBV19|-|-
CASSSDWSSYNEQFF
TGTGCCAGTAGTTCCGACTGGAGCTCCTACAATGAGCAGTTCTTC
>TRBJ2-4|TRBV4-1|-|TRBD2
CASSLAGGPKAKNIQYF
TGCGCCAGCAGCCTAGCGGGAGGGCCGAAGGCCAAAAACATTCAGTACTTC
>TRBJ2-2|TRBV5-1|-|TRBD1
CASSLATGGFGTGELFF
TGCGCCAGCAGCTTGGCCACAGGGGGCTTCGGCACCGGGGAGCTGTTTTTT
>TRBJ1-1|TRBV7-9|-|-
CASSLPGTHTEAFF
TGTGCCAGCAGCTTACCGGGGACACACACTGAAGCTTTCTTT
>TRBJ2-3|TRBV6-6|few|-
CASNTLRGTDTQYF
TGTGCCAGTAATACACTGAGGGGCACAGATACGCAGTATTTT
>TRBJ2-3|TRBV5-1|-|TRBD2
CASSLSGRVPDTQYF
TGCGCCAGCAGCCTTAGCGGGAGGGTCCCAGATACGCAGTATTTT
>TRBJ1-2|TRBV6-5|-|-
CASSSRRTANYGYTF
TGTGCCAGCAGTTCACGACGGACAGCTAACTATGGCTACACCTTC
>TRBJ2-5|TRBV29-1|-|-
CSVEWVGEEETQYF
TGCAGCGTTGAATGGGTAGGGGAGGAAGAGACCCAGTACTTC
>TRBJ1-2|TRBV6-1|few|TRBD1
CASSPQGQLYGYTF
TGTGCCAGCAGTCCCCAGGGACAGCTCTATGGCTACACCTTC
>TRBJ2-7|TRBV18|once|TRBD1
CASSPRDSSYEQYF
TGTGCCAGCTCACCTAGGGACAGCTCCTACGAGCAGTACTTC
>TRBJ1-1|TRBV18|-|TRBD1
CASSPRGQGANTEAFF
TGTGCCAGCTCACCACGGGGACAGGGGGCGAACACTGAAGCTTTCTTT
>TRBJ2-1|TRBV19|-|TRBD1
CASSSPPGQGIYNEQFF
TGTGCCAGTAGTTCTCCCCCGGGACAGGGAATCTACAATGAGCAGTTCTTC
>TRBJ1-3|TRBV5-5|once|-
CASSRRDDTIYF
TGTGCCAGCAGCCGGCGGGATGACACCATATATTTT
>TRBJ1-2|TRBV27|-|TRBD1
CASSLQAGTGSSYGYTF
TGTGCCAGCAGTTTGCAAGCGGGGACAGGGAGCAGCTATGGCTACACCTTC
>TRBJ2-2|TRBV27|-|TRBD1
CASSLQTGVYTGELFF
TGTGCCAGCAGTTTACAAACAGGGGTGTACACCGGGGAGCTGTTTTTT
>TRBJ2-2|TRBV13|-|TRBD2
CASRRQRDYNTGELFF
TGTGCCAGCCGAAGACAGCGGGACTACAACACCGGGGAGCTGTTTTTT
>TRBJ1-1|TRBV5-4|-|TRBD1
CASRSPTGLDTEAFF
TGTGCCAGCAGGTCCCCGACAGGGTTGGACACTGAAGCTTTCTTT
>TRBJ2-7|TRBV20-1|-|-
CSARDMYEQYF
TGCAGTGCTAGAGATATGTACGAGCAGTACTTC